This T cell receptor beta chain was observed in a study of breast tumors, draining lymph nodes, adjacent tissues (dated by TCRdb to the mid-2010s). About the study as a whole: Breast cancer patients provided tumor, adjacent nontumor tissue and axillary lymph nodes, and the study compared the TCR beta repertoires across these three sources. In human breast cancer, the study set out to assess how tumor, surrounding tissue and draining lymph node repertoires relate to one another and whether T cells might be exchanged between them. Here is what the overall study found, with its caveats: In luminal-like breast cancer, tumor and nontumor tissue repertoires resembled each other significantly more than in basal-like breast cancer. The data were considered consistent with most tumor T cells being derived from the lymph node and subsequently expanding within tumor tissue. The conclusion that tumor T cells originate in lymph nodes was framed as consistent with a hypothesis rather than directly demonstrated. Tumors showed preferential V and J gene usage, and their T-cell repertoire diversity fell below that of lymph nodes yet above that of nontumor tissue.

The CDR1 and CDR2 encoded by the germline V gene (reference sequence) are MNHEY and SMNVEV. Measured from the cysteine to the phenylalanine, the CDR3 is 14 residues long. This entry keeps only the CDR3 DNA: 42 bases, framed from base 1. Trimming takes 4 bases off V and 5 bases off J; junction bases not matched to a gene: 4. Sequencing was performed on an Illumina HiSeq 2000. TCR beta chain libraries were generated through multiplex PCR amplification. The amplified TCR beta chain products were analyzed by high-throughput sequencing. TCRdb's own reprocessing of the public reads used fastp at Q25 and MiXCR and kept productive beta chains. All rows with the same CDR3 protein become a single entry with the most common DNA and genes. The sample includes around 230,000 distinct CDR3 sequences, with around 35% observed a single time. The top ten clonotypes cover 3% to 4.5% of the sample. The lymph node samples were taken from the axillary draining lymph nodes of breast cancer patients.

Points on this clonotype: Its antigen is not yet known. There are no base qualities to consult, and no much larger clone falls within one base.

The receptor was derived from a female donor with breast cancer. Some clones in this sample may be carry-over from other donors' samples. Sequenced sample: axillary lymph node tissue. The chain couples TRBV27 to TRBJ2-7; TRBD1 agrees with 11 junctional bases. The nucleotides read TGTGCCAGCAGTTGGGGACAGGGGGGCGACGAGCAGTACTTC. Translated, this gives CASSWGQGGDEQYF.